Listed below are T cell receptor beta chains from one sample, sequenced in a study of technical replicates of blood from several donors. The repertoire was sequenced with immunoSEQ multiplex PCR; TCRdb's copy has only in-frame clones and lacks some. The data contain almost 70,000 clones, 75% to 90% of them singletons. Sequenced input: PBMCs. The receptors here all came from a human donor in good health. Some clones in this sample may be carry-over from other donors' samples. CDR3s include the opening cysteine and the closing phenylalanine or tryptophan. D genes are given only for firm matches. Some rows have no size entry. The others give once, few or many, or a class for an expanded clone.

cdr3_aa cdr3_nt v_call clone_size d_call j_call
CASSQDHRQGTEAFF TGTGCCAGCAGCCAAGATCATCGACAGGGCACTGAAGCTTTCTTT TRBV4-2 . TRBD1 TRBJ1-1
CASSFGTGAGANVLTF TGTGCCAGCAGCTTCGGGACAGGGGCTGGGGCCAACGTCCTGACTTTC TRBV7-9 . TRBD1 TRBJ2-6
CASSPNPPPGEQFF TGTGCCAGCTCACCAAATCCCCCCCCGGGGGAGCAGTTCTTC TRBV18 . . TRBJ2-1
CASSLHGTGFNEQFF TGTGCCAGCAGTTTACACGGGACTGGTTTCAATGAGCAGTTCTTC TRBV27 . . TRBJ2-1
CASSLEGNSGNTIYF TGCGCCAGCAGCTTGGAGGGGAACTCTGGAAACACCATATATTTT TRBV5-1 . . TRBJ1-3
CASSLGGSTEAFF TGTGCCAGCAGTTTGGGGGGGAGCACTGAAGCTTTCTTT TRBV27 few . TRBJ1-1
CASSLKGGGGGPGETQYF TGTGCCAGCAGCTTAAAAGGAGGTGGGGGGGGCCCAGGGGAGACCCAGTACTTC TRBV7-3 . . TRBJ2-5
CASSAGSGGTDTQYF TGCGCCAGCAGCGCCGGTAGCGGGGGCACAGATACGCAGTATTTT TRBV5-1 . TRBD2 TRBJ2-3
CASSIGQGSSPLHF TGTGCCAGTAGTATTGGTCAGGGGAGTTCACCCCTCCACTTT TRBV19 . . TRBJ1-6
CASSLATDSGEQYF TGCGCCAGCAGCTTGGCGACTGACTCCGGCGAGCAGTACTTC TRBV5-1 . . TRBJ2-7
CASSLGARASYEQYF TGTGCCAGCAGCTTAGGGGCGCGGGCCTCCTACGAGCAGTACTTC TRBV11-3 . . TRBJ2-7
CAIGAGSIQPQHF TGTGCCATAGGGGCAGGATCTATCCAGCCCCAGCATTTT TRBV2 once . TRBJ1-5
CASSLSLAGGTDTQYF TGTGCCAGCAGTTTATCTCTAGCGGGGGGCACAGATACGCAGTATTTT TRBV27 . TRBD2 TRBJ2-3
CASSWDINTGELFF TGTGCCAGCAGCTGGGACATTAACACCGGGGAGCTGTTTTTT TRBV7-9 . . TRBJ2-2
CASTHGGTNNEQFF TGTGCCAGCACCCACGGGGGGACCAACAATGAGCAGTTCTTC TRBV7-8 . TRBD2 TRBJ2-1
CAISEGGLAGGPETQYF TGTGCCATCAGTGAGGGGGGACTAGCGGGGGGGCCTGAGACCCAGTACTTC TRBV10-3 few TRBD2 TRBJ2-5
CASSYLAGPSYNEQFF TGTGCCAGCAGTTACCTAGCGGGACCTTCCTACAATGAGCAGTTCTTC TRBV7-9 once TRBD2 TRBJ2-1